One and the same sample provided the 26 T cell receptor beta chains below, sequenced in a study of human T cells and chemical hapten exposure (dated by TCRdb to about 2021). The sample's time point, from its label and the paper: patch test 2, 6 weeks after DPC sensitization. Sample treatment or condition, as interpreted from the label and publication: therapeutic diphenylcyclopropenone sensitization with weekly scalp DPC. Preparation of the library involved RACE. The instrument given in TCRdb is NextSeq 500. TCRdb reprocessed the public reads (quality trimming at Q25 with fastp, clone calling with MiXCR) and kept in-frame beta chains. A single entry per CDR3 protein holds the most common genes and DNA from its merged rows. Across this sample there are 80,000 to 95,000 distinct CDR3 sequences, with 9.5% to 11% seen only once. The ten largest account for less than 2.5% of the sample. Sequenced here: whole blood, sampled in connection with sensitization to the hapten diphenylcyclopropenone (DPC). Receptors were obtained from a man aged 35 to 55 with alopecia areata. Some clones in this sample may be carry-over from other donors' samples.

Ten or more counts support this clonotype. The chain employs TRBV2 and TRBJ2-3, with a weak D call TRBD1 (6 bases). Germline loops: CDR1 SNHLY, CDR2 FYNNEI. The CDR3 has 15 amino acids. Trimming pared 6 bases from V and 0 bases from J, leaving 13 bases between. The CDR3, as DNA: TGTGCCAGCAGGCTGACAGGAGCAAGCACAGATACGCAGTATTTT. Amino acid sequence: CASRLTGASTDTQYF.

This clonotype was picked up a small number of times. The chain couples TRBV2 to TRBJ1-5; D may be TRBD1 (6 bases). The CDR3 extends over 16 amino acids. Trimming took 6 bases from V and 0 from J, leaving 15 bases between them. Germline V gene sequence: CDR1 SNHLY, CDR2 FYNNEI. The CDR3 DNA reads as TGTGCCAGCAGGGACGGGCAGGGGTATAGCAATCAGCCCCAGCATTTT. Its translation is CASRDGQGYSNQPQHF.

V usage is TRBV7-2 and J usage is TRBJ2-5; no reliable D call. This CDR3 comprises 14 residues. From germline, CDR1 is SGHTA and CDR2 FQGNSA. Trimming pared 1 base from V and 7 bases from J, leaving 13 bases between. This CDR3 reads CASSLVLPTGTQYF. Written as DNA, the CDR3 is TGTGCCAGCAGCTTAGTGTTACCGACGGGGACCCAGTACTTC.

This clonotype has just a few counts. The V gene is TRBV24-1, the J gene TRBJ2-5, with D hard to call. This CDR3 has 12 amino acids. V lost 3 bases and J lost 4, with 5 bases in between. From germline, CDR1 is KGHDR and CDR2 SFDVKD. This chain's CDR3 is CATSDTRETQYF. Written as DNA, the CDR3 is TGTGCCACCAGTGATACGCGAGAGACCCAGTACTTC.

V is TRBV9 and J is TRBJ2-5, with TRBD1 identical over 7 bases. With 1 base clipped from V and 2 bases from J, the junction kept 8 bases outside the gene matches. The CDR3 is 16 amino acids. From germline, CDR1 is SGDLS and CDR2 YYNGEE. The CDR3 protein is CASSVFRDSIQETQYF. The CDR3 region has the DNA TGTGCCAGCAGCGTATTCCGGGACAGTATACAAGAGACCCAGTACTTC.

This clonotype was detected a few times. The chain recombines TRBV10-2 with TRBJ2-2; 9 positions match TRBD2. Germline trimming cut 2 bases from V and 5 bases from J; bases unmatched to any gene: 3. This CDR3 has 15 amino acids. The germline CDR1 and CDR2 sequences are WSHSY and SAAADI. CDR3 residues: CASSETSGPTGELFF. Here the CDR3 DNA reads TGCGCCAGCAGTGAGACTAGCGGGCCAACCGGGGAGCTGTTTTTT.

This chain uses TRBV29-1 with TRBJ2-1, with 8 bases aligning to TRBD2. J was trimmed by 5 bases and V by 7 bases; bases with no gene match: 10. This CDR3 region has 14 residues. CDR1 is SQVTM, CDR2 ANQGSEA, per germline. CDR3 bases: TGCAGCGCCCGACTGAGCGGGAGAAACAATGAGCAGTTCTTC. Encoded protein: CSARLSGRNNEQFF.

The chain combines TRBV7-9 with TRBJ1-1; D is ambiguous. Germline V gives CDR1 SEHNR, CDR2 FQNEAQ (reference sequence). CDR3 length: 11 residues. The V gene lost 6 bases and the J gene lost 8 bases, with 10 bases spanning the gap. The CDR3 DNA sequence: TGTGCCAGCAGTCCCCTGGCGGAAGCTTTCTTT. Residues: CASSPLAEAFF.

In its sample, this clonotype was seen a few times. The rearrangement uses TRBV20-1 and TRBJ2-3, with D hard to call. Trimming took off 4 bases at V and 1 base at J, with 18 bases between the two ends. The CDR3 is made up of 16 amino acids. Germline CDR1 DFQATT, CDR2 SNEGSKA (reference sequence). The CDR3 reads CSAIPVGLAGTDTQYF. The CDR3 DNA sequence: TGCAGTGCTATCCCCGTTGGATTAGCTGGCACAGATACGCAGTATTTT.

This clonotype was counted only a few times. This chain uses TRBV6-4 with TRBJ2-1; D gene unclear. The CDR3 extends over 14 amino acids. V was shortened by 4 bases and J by 9 bases, with 16 bases between the two germline ends. Germline assignment: CDR1 MRHNA and CDR2 SNTAGT. CDR3 sequence reads: CASSAASRFGEQFF. The DNA for the CDR3 is TGTGCCAGCAGTGCCGCCTCTAGGTTCGGTGAGCAGTTCTTC.

The chain recombines TRBV4-3 with TRBJ2-3; tentative D call: TRBD1 (6 bases). The CDR3 spans 17 residues. Germline CDR1 LGHNA, CDR2 YSLEER. Between the trimmed V and J ends, which lost 0 bases and 5 bases, there was a span of 18 bases. CDR3 amino acids: CASSQDRDNSWRDTQYF. CDR3 DNA sequence: TGCGCCAGCAGCCAAGACCGGGACAACTCTTGGAGAGATACGCAGTATTTT.

This clonotype showed up many times. The chain recombines TRBV20-1 with TRBJ2-3, with 7 bases lining up with TRBD2. The V and J ends lost 5 bases and 11 bases, in that order; junction bases with no gene match: 7. The CDR3 has 11 residues. Germline V gene sequence: CDR1 DFQATT, CDR2 SNEGSKA (reference sequence). The CDR3 region has the DNA TGCAGTGCTGGGGACTACCTCCTGCAGTATTTT. Amino acid sequence: CSAGDYLLQYF.

This clonotype was seen once. The J gene is TRBJ2-7, the V gene TRBV29-1, with D possibly being TRBD1 (6 bases). The CDR3 is 12 amino acids. V shed 6 bases and J shed 3 bases, with 12 bases lying between them. Germline CDR1 SQVTM, CDR2 ANQGSEA. Here the CDR3 reads CSVRAGVYEQYF. CDR3 in DNA: TGCAGCGTGAGAGCAGGGGTCTACGAGCAGTACTTC.

This clonotype was detected ten times or more. V usage is TRBV12-3 or TRBV12-4 and J usage is TRBJ1-2; TRBD1 might be the D (5 bases). The ends were cut back, 1 base at V and 5 bases at J, with 11 bases in the middle. The CDR3 has 14 residues. CDR3 region: CASSLDGASYGYTF. CDR3 nucleotide sequence: TGTGCCAGCAGTTTAGATGGGGCGAGTTATGGCTACACCTTC.

This clonotype came up many times. The genes are TRBV6-6 and TRBJ1-3; 7 bases agree with TRBD1. The CDR3 is made up of 14 amino acids. After removal of 5 bases from V and 0 bases from J, the junction contained 1 base not matched to a gene. CDR1 and CDR2 from the germline V gene are MNHNY and SVGAGI (reference sequence). This chain's CDR3 is CASSNRGSGNTIYF. CDR3 bases: TGTGCCAGCAGTAACAGGGGCTCTGGAAACACCATATATTTT.

This chain connects TRBV11-2 to TRBJ2-1, with D unclear. CDR1 and CDR2 (germline): SGHAT, FQNNGV. Between the trimmed V and J ends, which lost 5 bases and 4 bases, there was a span of 12 bases. The CDR3 extends over 14 amino acids. Here the CDR3 reads CASSLGYPYNEQFF. CDR3 nucleotide sequence: TGTGCCAGCAGCCTCGGTTATCCATACAATGAGCAGTTCTTC.

This clonotype was found many times. The chain has TRBV10-3 and TRBJ2-5; D remains ambiguous. V was shortened by 6 bases and J by 4 bases, with 12 bases between the two germline ends. Germline V CDR1 and CDR2: ENHRY, SYGVKD. CDR3 length equals 13 residues. The DNA for the CDR3 is TGTGCCATCAGGCCCCTAGACCGAGAGACCCAGTACTTC. As protein: CAIRPLDRETQYF.

The DNA of the CDR3 is TGTGCCAGCAGTCGCCAACATCCGGGACAGGGTCACGAGCAGTACTTC. Protein product: CASSRQHPGQGHEQYF. The rearrangement links TRBV6-2 or TRBV6-3 to TRBJ2-7, with 9 bases identical to TRBD1. The germline V gene encodes CDR1 MNHEY and CDR2 SVGEGT. This CDR3 comprises 16 residues. V dropped 5 bases and J dropped 5; count of bases not matched to a gene: 13.

The chain combines TRBV12-3 or TRBV12-4 with TRBJ1-2; a weak D match, TRBD1 (6 bases). This CDR3 contains 12 residues. V was trimmed by 8 bases and J by 8 bases, leaving 15 bases between them. This CDR3 is CASSGELGGYTF. The CDR3 nucleotides are TGTGCCAGCTCAGGGGAGTTGGGCGGCTACACCTTC.

In its sample, this clonotype was seen many times. This sequence joins TRBV6-5 and TRBJ1-1, with TRBD1 identical over 8 bases. Germline-derived CDR1 and CDR2 are MNHEY and SVGAGI. The CDR3 totals 14 residues. J was trimmed by 7 bases and V by 6 bases; bases with no gene match: 10. The CDR3 coding sequence is TGTGCCAGCAGCGAGGGCAGGGGGCAAGTTGAAGCTTTCTTT. Protein: CASSEGRGQVEAFF.

The rearrangement joins TRBV7-8 to TRBJ2-3; a possible D gene is TRBD2 (6 bases). Trimming removed 5 bases from V and 0 bases from J, with 15 bases in between. The CDR3 loop spans 16 amino acids. Per the germline V gene, CDR1 is SGHVS and CDR2 is FQNEAQ. The CDR3 is CASSRTLGTSTDTQYF. For the CDR3, the DNA is TGTGCCAGCAGCCGTACTCTGGGGACTAGCACAGATACGCAGTATTTT. The variable domain in full, with the rest retrieved from reference TRBV7-8 and TRBJ2-3, is GAGVSQSPRYKVAKRGQDVALRCDPISGHVSLFWYQQALGQGPEFLTYFQNEAQLDKSGLPSDRFFAERPEGSVSTLKIQRTQQEDSAVYLCASSRTLGTSTDTQYFGPGTRLTVL.

This rearrangement joins TRBV29-1 to TRBJ2-7; TRBD1 matches 8 bases. The CDR3 has 13 amino acids. With 5 bases clipped from V and 10 bases from J, the junction kept 13 bases outside the gene matches. The germline V gene has CDR1 SQVTM and CDR2 ANQGSEA. The CDR3 spells CSVSQGQAFGQYF. CDR3 in DNA: TGCAGCGTTAGCCAGGGACAGGCATTCGGCCAGTACTTC.

The rearrangement joins TRBV29-1 to TRBJ2-5; 8 bases align to TRBD1. The V gene end was trimmed by 7 bases and the J gene end by 2 bases; junction bases not matched to a gene: 9. Germline V gene sequence: CDR1 SQVTM, CDR2 ANQGSEA. This CDR3 has 14 amino acids. The CDR3 is CSAAQGARQETQYF. The DNA of the CDR3 is TGCAGCGCTGCCCAGGGGGCGAGGCAAGAGACCCAGTACTTC.

V gene TRBV6-2 or TRBV6-3 combines with J gene TRBJ1-5, with 7 positions matching TRBD1. CDR1 and CDR2 from the germline V gene are MNHEY and SVGEGT. This CDR3 contains 15 residues. The trim removed 6 bases at V and 0 bases at J, leaving 5 bases unmatched. CDR3 coding DNA: TGTGCCAGCAGCAACGGGGACAGTAGCAATCAGCCCCAGCATTTT. It yields the protein CASSNGDSSNQPQHF.

This clonotype has more than one count but fewer than ten. The chain employs TRBV7-8 and TRBJ2-6; TRBD1 matches at 8 bases. Per germline, CDR1 SGHVS and CDR2 FQNEAQ. CDR3 length: 16 amino acids. Unmatched junction bases numbered 4, after V lost 2 bases and J lost 4 bases. The chain's CDR3 is CASSLQGAGGANVLTF. The CDR3 DNA reads TGTGCCAGCAGCTTACAGGGGGCAGGCGGGGCCAACGTCCTGACTTTC.

This clonotype was observed many times. J is TRBJ2-5 and V is TRBV28; weak D call: TRBD2 (5 bases). The germline CDR1 and CDR2 sequences are MDHEN and SYDVKM. The CDR3 runs to 16 residues. V was shortened by 8 bases and J by 1 base, with 20 bases between the two germline ends. Here the CDR3 DNA reads TGTGCCAGCGGCTTACAAGGGAGTGGGATCCAAGAGACCCAGTACTTC. Its translation: CASGLQGSGIQETQYF.